This record concerns one TCR gamma chain sequence. Its antigen is unknown. The record originates from a study of Vδ1+ human thymocytes. The V segment lost 1 base and the J segment 3 bases; nucleotides outside the gene matches: 9. Per germline, CDR1 EGSNGY and CDR2 YDSYNSKV. This CDR3 is 15 amino acids long. General study results and limits: Thymic TRG and TRD repertoires appeared highly polyclonal. Thymic delta-chain repertoires held roughly 18% Vdelta2 sequences and few Vdelta3, despite high sort purity.

Extracted RNA was reverse transcribed into cDNA. Multiplex PCR used pooled V-gene forward primers and a constant-region reverse primer to amplify CDR3s. TCRdb re-called clones from the multiplex PCR reads using CATT. This table has about 36,000 gamma-chain clones, 20% appearing once. The V gene is TRGV2, the J gene TRGJ1 or TRGJ2. This receptor was taken from a girl under three years old who had congenital heart surgery. Source material: Vdelta1+ gamma-delta thymocytes from the thymus. Regarding subset: FACS-sorted CD3+ TCRalphabeta- TCRVdelta1+ TCRVdelta2- thymocytes. CDR3 sequence: CATWDGSPFYYKKLF. As DNA, the CDR3 is TGTGCCACCTGGGACGGCAGTCCTTTTTATTATAAGAAACTCTTT.